This TCR delta chain derives from a study of gamma-delta T cells after stem cell transplantation. TCRdb made new clone calls on the RT-PCR reads using CATT. The sample gives roughly 2,700 delta-chain clones, 4% to 5.5% of which show up once; just over 14% is in the top ten. In its sample, this clone ranks as medium-sized. This specimen includes other DNA sequences encoding the same CDR3. CDR1 GEAIGNYY and CDR2 EKD come from the germline V gene. Trimming shortened V by 3 bases and J by 3 bases, and 16 bases separated the two germline ends. This CDR3 has 15 residues. Sequences were obtained from gamma-delta T cells. The gene calls are TRDV2 and TRDJ1, with D maybe TRDD3 (6 bases). The TCR comes from a human donor. It is not recorded whose cells these are; they may come from a transplant donor. CDR3 DNA sequence: TGTGCCTGTGACCCACTTGGGGATCGGGCCGATAAACTCATCTTT. Residues: CACDPLGDRADKLIF.